The present TCR beta chain was sequenced within a study of human T cells and chemical hapten exposure. About the research overall: A mostly female patient group had alopecia areata, totalis or universalis.

The germline V gene has CDR1 MNHNS and CDR2 SASEGT. The CDR3 consists of 15 residues. Trimming shortened V by 2 bases and J by 8 bases, and 18 bases separated the two germline ends. Time point: patch test 3, about 24 weeks after DPC sensitization. The treatment denotes: therapeutic diphenylcyclopropenone sensitization with weekly scalp DPC. The total RNA was obtained from whole blood that was not fractionated. Donors were 18 to 70-year-old alopecia patients suitable for DPC. Comments on this clonotype: What it binds is unknown.

Study-wide findings and caveats: Alopecia affected the donors, so their immune response may differ from healthy people's. With DPC sensitization, TCRs exceeding 1 in 1000 frequency showed no change.

In TCRdb, the RACE reads were re-called with MiXCR into one record per CDR3 protein. Of some 38,000 distinct CDR3 sequences listed, over 7.5% are singletons. The chain carries TRBV6-1 and TRBJ1-1; perhaps TRBD1 as D (6 bases). The sequence came from a man aged 50 to 60 with alopecia areata. Some clones in this sample may be carry-over from other donors' samples. The source material was whole blood, sampled in connection with sensitization to the hapten diphenylcyclopropenone (DPC). For the CDR3, the DNA is TGTGCCAGCAGTGAAATCGGACGGCAGGGGAAAGAAGCTTTCTTT. Amino acids: CASSEIGRQGKEAFF.